This T cell receptor (beta chain) was identified during a study of human T cells and chemical hapten exposure. Study overall: Across its approximately 25 weeks, the study gave patients weekly diphenylcyclopropenone doses to the scalp.

The CDR3 runs 16 residues. V lost 4 bases, J lost 6 bases, and 18 bases lay in between. The germline CDR1 and CDR2 sequences are SGHAT and FQNNGV. The time point denotes: pre-sensitization, week 0. Treatment in this sample: therapeutic diphenylcyclopropenone sensitization with weekly scalp DPC. TCRdb fed the RACE reads into MiXCR, producing one record per CDR3 protein. The table includes roughly 100,000 distinct CDR3 sequences, about 12% detected once. This clonotype has more than one count but fewer than ten. J is TRBJ1-4 and V is TRBV11-2; D not resolved. The source is a woman aged 45-59 years with alopecia areata. Some clones in this sample may be carry-over from other donors' samples. The specimen comprised whole blood, sampled in connection with sensitization to the hapten diphenylcyclopropenone (DPC). The DNA for the CDR3 is TGTGCCAGCAGCTCCTTCGGGAGGGCGCGTCATGAAAAACTGTTTTTT. This encodes CASSSFGRARHEKLFF.